This is a list of T cell receptor beta chains from one sample in a study of cytomegalovirus exposure and HLA in healthy donors. Sequenced by immunoSEQ multiplex PCR; TCRdb stores in-frame clones only, minus some. The sample comprises 100,000 to 150,000 clones, approximately 82% of which are singletons, and about 20% rests with the top ten. Sequenced input: PBMCs. All receptors derive from a man in his late teens or twenties in good health and CMV-seropositive. Each CDR3 is given with its conserved first and last residue. Size tells how often a clone was seen (once, few, many) or the class of an expanded clone, and some rows leave it out.

cdr3_aa | j_call | clone_size | v_call
CASSTSPRASTDTQYF | TRBJ2-3 | once | TRBV6-9
CASSFFPGLGYEQYF | TRBJ2-7 | once | TRBV7-2
CASSLRSGIGEAFF | TRBJ1-1 | NA | TRBV11-3
CASREPGSGETQYF | TRBJ2-5 | NA | TRBV28
CASSLDKEANSPLHF | TRBJ1-6 | NA | TRBV7-8
CASSALPSGGLNTEAFF | TRBJ1-1 | NA | TRBV6-1
CASSYLLEVGEQYF | TRBJ2-7 | NA | TRBV5-6
CASSEAAQGATGNTIYF | TRBJ1-3 | few | TRBV6-1
CASSYSSASSYEQYF | TRBJ2-7 | NA | TRBV6-6
CASTLNYGVGGYTF | TRBJ1-2 | NA | TRBV9
CASSPGTDTQYF | TRBJ2-3 | few | TRBV7-3
CASSQSTGSPPQHF | TRBJ1-5 | few | TRBV6-5